This record concerns one T cell receptor beta chain sequence. This clonotype was seen ten or more times. Its recognized antigen is unknown. Within one base of it there is no much larger clone, and no base qualities were kept. The sample is drawn from a study of T-cell reconstitution after alpha-beta-depleted transplantation in children (dated by TCRdb to 2015 to 2016). Concerning the study at large: Using TCR repertoire profiling, the study quantitatively followed how T-cell immune reconstitution unfolded in children after TCRalphabeta/CD19-depleted allogeneic hematopoietic cell transplantation. The research as a whole found: In some patients, the high TCRbeta diversity seen at day 60 was put down to recipient T cells and intrathymic progenitors that had survived conditioning. About two months after transplant, the apparently early recovery of alphabetaT-cell counts reportedly depended on just several hundred clones that had expanded rapidly and came from non-depleted graft cells. Hyperexpanded clone frequencies declined over subsequent months; after one year, T-cell counts and TCRbeta diversity were mostly attributed to newly produced T cells.

Sample treatment or condition, as interpreted from the label and publication: allogeneic hematopoietic cell transplantation with graft depleted of TCRalphabeta T cells and CD19 B cells. The children who served as transplant recipients had been given grafts of TCRalphabeta/CD19-depleted allogeneic hematopoietic cells. The germline V gene specifies KGHDR as CDR1 and SFDVKD as CDR2. Deletion took 3 bases off V and 1 base off J, with a span of 9 bases between the germline ends. Taken from cysteine to phenylalanine, the CDR3 has 14 residues. Just CDR3 DNA is preserved here, 42 bases in frame from base 1. Libraries were made using PCR. Reads for this sample came from an Illumina HiSeq 2500. TCR libraries were prepared with molecular barcoding, using unique molecular identifiers to normalize TCRbeta repertoire quantification. Using fastp at Q25 and MiXCR, TCRdb reprocessed the public reads and kept productive beta chains. All rows with the same CDR3 protein become a single entry with the most common DNA and genes. Across this sample there are hundreds of thousands of distinct CDR3 sequences, with approximately 12% seen only once. The ten largest clonotypes hold about 2.2% of the sample.

This TCR derives from a male patient under 18 who had a stem cell transplant for acute myeloid leukemia, so the T cells may come from the graft donor. This sequence uses TRBV24-1 and TRBJ2-7; the D gene is perhaps TRBD1, on 6 matching bases. This specimen was PBMCs, mostly from graft donor cells, taken 360 days after TCRalphabeta/CD19-depleted stem cell transplant. The nucleotide sequence is given as TGTGCCACCAGTGATGGGACACTTTCCTACGAGCAGTACTTC. It is translated as CATSDGTLSYEQYF.